This is a list of T cell receptor beta chains from one sample in a study of shared clonotypes between healthy human individuals. Profiled with immunoSEQ multiplex PCR; TCRdb holds only in-frame clones, not every one. The table shows around 2,000,000 clones, with approximately 95% occurring only once. What was sequenced was naive CD8+ T cells sorted from blood. These receptors were collected from a man aged 18 to 29 in good health. Each CDR3 is given with its conserved first and last residue. D genes are given only for firm matches. Where a row states a size, it is once, few, many or the class of an expanded clone; other rows omit it.

size	V	J	D	CDR3	DNA
.	TRBV6-5	TRBJ2-7	TRBD2	CASRRTSGILHEQYF	TGTGCCAGCAGGAGGACTAGCGGGATACTCCACGAGCAGTACTTC
.	TRBV28	TRBJ2-7	.	CASSLSRDGYEQYF	TGTGCCAGCAGTTTATCCAGGGATGGCTACGAGCAGTACTTC
.	TRBV6-1	TRBJ1-1	.	CASSDVSIEAFF	TGTGCCAGCAGTGATGTCAGCATCGAAGCTTTCTTT
.	TRBV6-6	TRBJ2-1	.	CASSYEAGYNEQFF	TGTGCCAGCAGTTACGAGGCGGGGTACAATGAGCAGTTCTTC
once	TRBV9	TRBJ2-3	.	CASSGTSGGGTDTQYF	TGTGCCAGCAGCGGTACAAGCGGCGGTGGGACAGATACGCAGTATTTT
.	TRBV7-6	TRBJ2-5	.	CASSLSSLETQYF	TGTGCCAGCAGCTTAAGCAGTTTAGAGACCCAGTACTTC
.	TRBV12-2	TRBJ2-7	.	CASRPGGQRGPLSYEQYF	TGTGCAAGTCGCCCCGGGGGTCAGCGGGGTCCCCTCTCCTACGAGCAGTACTTC
.	TRBV7-8	TRBJ2-7	.	CASRGGGSYEQYF	TGTGCCAGCCGCGGCGGGGGCAGTTACGAGCAGTACTTC
.	TRBV4-2	TRBJ2-5	TRBD2	CASSQFLAGVGETQYF	TGTGCCAGCAGCCAATTCCTAGCGGGGGTAGGAGAGACCCAGTACTTC
.	TRBV29-1	TRBJ2-7	.	CSGDPKPYEQYF	TGCAGCGGGGACCCTAAACCCTACGAGCAGTACTTC
.	TRBV7-6	TRBJ2-3	.	CASSLAGGTDTQYF	TGTGCCAGCAGCTTAGCAGGGGGTACAGATACGCAGTATTTT
.	TRBV27	TRBJ2-1	.	CASSPGSSYNEQFF	TGTGCCAGCAGCCCCGGATCGTCCTACAATGAGCAGTTCTTC
.	TRBV28	TRBJ1-2	TRBD1	CASSLIRQGNYGYTF	TGTGCCAGCAGTCTCATCCGACAGGGGAACTATGGCTACACCTTC
.	TRBV13	TRBJ2-7	.	CASSGNEQYF	TGTGCCAGCAGCGGTAACGAGCAGTACTTC
.	TRBV27	TRBJ1-1	TRBD1	CASSPRQGADTEAFF	TGTGCCAGCAGTCCTCGACAGGGGGCGGACACTGAAGCTTTCTTT
.	TRBV5-1	TRBJ2-7	.	CASSLGWAPGDEQYF	TGCGCCAGCAGCTTGGGGTGGGCTCCCGGGGACGAGCAGTACTTC
.	TRBV29-1	TRBJ2-1	TRBD1	CSVDITGGKFF	TGCAGCGTCGATATTACAGGGGGGAAGTTCTTC
once	TRBV7-9	TRBJ2-7	TRBD1	CASSPLGGQGTSYEQYF	TGTGCCAGCAGCCCCTTAGGAGGACAGGGAACCTCTTACGAGCAGTACTTC
.	TRBV11-2	TRBJ2-2	.	CASSVKRRDTGELFF	TGTGCCAGCAGCGTTAAACGTCGGGACACCGGGGAGCTGTTTTTT
.	TRBV15	TRBJ2-7	.	CATSRDWDLSYEQYF	TGTGCCACCAGCAGAGATTGGGACCTCTCCTACGAGCAGTACTTC
.	TRBV6-5	TRBJ1-1	.	CASSYSSWGEAFF	TGTGCCAGCAGTTACTCGAGTTGGGGTGAAGCTTTCTTT
.	TRBV18	TRBJ1-5	TRBD1	CASSPGTGEKPQHF	TGTGCCAGCTCGCCAGGGACAGGGGAGAAGCCCCAGCATTTT
.	TRBV7-8	TRBJ2-5	.	CASYLAGLGETQYF	TGTGCCAGCTATCTGGCGGGACTCGGAGAGACCCAGTACTTC
.	TRBV25-1	TRBJ1-1	TRBD1	CASSDPGQGNTEAFF	TGTGCCAGCAGTGATCCGGGACAGGGGAACACTGAAGCTTTCTTT
once	TRBV30	TRBJ2-3	TRBD2	CAWSVGLAGTDTQYF	TGTGCCTGGAGTGTTGGGTTAGCGGGGACAGATACGCAGTATTTT
.	TRBV4-3	TRBJ2-2	TRBD2	CASSQDPGLAGNTGELFF	TGCGCCAGCAGCCAAGACCCGGGACTAGCGGGGAACACCGGGGAGCTGTTTTTT
.	TRBV5-1	TRBJ2-3	TRBD2	CASSLATSGWDTQYF	TGCGCCAGCAGCTTGGCGACTAGCGGATGGGATACGCAGTATTTT
.	TRBV5-6	TRBJ2-1	TRBD2	CASSLAQGLAGSNEQFF	TGTGCCAGCAGCTTGGCCCAGGGACTAGCGGGAAGCAATGAGCAGTTCTTC
.	TRBV28	TRBJ2-5	.	CASRFQGFGETQYF	TGTGCCAGCAGATTCCAGGGGTTCGGAGAGACCCAGTACTTC
.	TRBV7-2	TRBJ2-7	.	CASSLAHLISEQYF	TGTGCCAGCAGCTTAGCGCATTTAATCTCCGAGCAGTACTTC
.	TRBV11-2	TRBJ2-7	.	CASSYLNGFTSYEQYF	TGTGCCAGCAGCTACCTTAACGGATTCACCTCCTACGAGCAGTACTTC
once	TRBV2	TRBJ1-5	.	CASSEVSGMGPQHF	TGTGCCAGCAGTGAAGTTTCAGGGATGGGGCCCCAGCATTTT
.	TRBV27	TRBJ2-7	.	CASSFSGVTVYEQYF	TGTGCCAGCAGTTTCTCAGGGGTGACGGTATACGAGCAGTACTTC
.	TRBV7-2	TRBJ2-7	.	CASPPRLARAYEQYF	TGTGCCAGCCCCCCTCGGCTAGCGAGGGCCTACGAGCAGTACTTC
.	TRBV11-2	TRBJ2-1	.	CASSLDPSDEQFF	TGTGCCAGCAGCTTAGATCCCTCGGACGAGCAGTTCTTC
.	TRBV13	TRBJ1-1	.	CASSLGPGTNTEAFF	TGTGCCAGCAGCTTAGGGCCGGGGACGAACACTGAAGCTTTCTTT
.	TRBV2	TRBJ2-3	.	CASSEWVGGPAADTQYF	TGTGCCAGCAGTGAATGGGTGGGCGGCCCTGCCGCAGATACGCAGTATTTT
once	TRBV2	TRBJ2-7	.	CASSPSRVYEQYF	TGTGCCAGCAGTCCTAGTCGGGTCTACGAGCAGTACTTC
.	TRBV5-1	TRBJ2-5	TRBD1	CASRQDRGQGTQYF	TGCGCCAGCAGACAAGACAGGGGACAAGGGACCCAGTACTTC
.	TRBV5-6	TRBJ2-7	.	CASSAGTPGYEQYF	TGTGCCAGCAGCGCGGGGACGCCGGGCTACGAGCAGTACTTC
.	TRBV9	TRBJ2-7	TRBD2	CASSVGILAGTYEQYF	TGTGCCAGCAGCGTAGGCATCCTAGCGGGGACCTACGAGCAGTACTTC
.	TRBV4-3	TRBJ2-6	.	CASSQEAPSGAGANVLTF	TGCGCCAGCAGCCAAGAAGCACCGTCTGGGGCTGGGGCCAACGTCCTGACTTTC
.	TRBV7-9	TRBJ1-3	.	CASSPRDRGLSGNTIYF	TGTGCCAGCAGCCCCCGGGACCGAGGACTCTCTGGAAACACCATATATTTT
once	TRBV4-3	TRBJ2-7	TRBD1	CASSQELEVRGHYEQYF	TGCGCCAGCAGCCAAGAATTGGAGGTCAGGGGGCACTACGAGCAGTACTTC
.	TRBV28	TRBJ1-2	.	CASSLFNYGYTF	TGTGCCAGCAGTTTGTTTAACTATGGCTACACCTTC
.	TRBV28	TRBJ2-3	.	CASQSRDYSTDTQYF	TGTGCCAGCCAAAGTAGGGATTATAGCACAGATACGCAGTATTTT
.	TRBV2	TRBJ2-7	TRBD1	CASSGDRVTYEQYF	TGTGCCAGCAGTGGGGACAGGGTAACCTACGAGCAGTACTTC
.	TRBV7-9	TRBJ2-7	TRBD1	CASSPQGALGEQYF	TGTGCCAGCAGCCCACAGGGGGCCCTCGGAGAGCAGTACTTC